One and the same sample provided the 22 T cell receptor beta chains below, sequenced in a study of shared clonotypes between healthy human individuals. Data came from immunoSEQ multiplex PCR; TCRdb stores just in-frame clones and leaves some out. The sample holds about 2.4 million clones, 93% seen once. Sequenced input: naive CD4+ T cells from PBMCs. Subset in this sample: CD45RA+ positively selected. These receptors were taken from a man aged 18 to 35 in good health. Some clones in this sample may be carry-over from other donors' samples.

The gene calls are TRBV7-2 and TRBJ2-5; 7 bases align to TRBD1. Unmatched junction bases numbered 6, after V lost 6 bases and J lost 2 bases. In germline, CDR1 is SGHTA, CDR2 FQGNSA. This CDR3 comprises 14 residues. DNA of the CDR3: TGTGCCAGCAGGATTGACAGGGTACAAGAGACCCAGTACTTC. This encodes CASRIDRVQETQYF.

This clone was seen just once. The chain uses TRBV9 and TRBJ1-2, with 9 bases matching TRBD1. The germline V gene encodes CDR1 SGDLS and CDR2 YYNGEE. V lost 3 bases and J lost 8; bases outside the gene matches: 11. There are 15 residues in the CDR3. CDR3 sequence reads: CASSDGTGRFGGYTF. The CDR3 nucleotides read TGTGCCAGCAGCGACGGGACAGGGCGTTTTGGAGGCTACACCTTC.

The V call is TRBV18, the J call TRBJ1-1, with TRBD1 as a possible D gene (5 bases). CDR3 length equals 14 residues. Germline V gene sequence: CDR1 KGHSH, CDR2 LQKENI. V was cut by 2 bases and J by 4 bases, with 11 bases left in between. The CDR3 DNA reads as TGTGCCAGCTCACCAAGCGGGACCGTCACTGAAGCTTTCTTT. This gives the protein CASSPSGTVTEAFF.

Here the CDR3 reads CASSVMEGSTDTQYF. CDR3 DNA sequence: TGTGCCAGCAGCGTAATGGAGGGTAGCACAGATACGCAGTATTTT. The chain is built from TRBV9 and TRBJ2-3; D is possibly TRBD2 (6 bases). In germline, CDR1 is SGDLS, CDR2 YYNGEE. Trimming left V 1 base short and J 0 bases short, with 9 bases between. This CDR3 spans 15 amino acids.

CDR3 sequence: CASSQDSHRTGFATEAFF. CDR3 bases: TGTGCCAGCAGCCAAGATTCCCACAGGACAGGGTTCGCCACTGAAGCTTTCTTT. V gene TRBV14 combines with J gene TRBJ1-1, with TRBD1 matching over 8 bases. Germline-derived CDR1 and CDR2 are SGHDN and FVKESK. Unmatched junction bases numbered 13, after V lost 0 bases and J lost 4 bases. CDR3 size: 18 residues.

This rearrangement joins TRBV19 to TRBJ2-2, with 8 bases lining up with TRBD1. The germline CDR1 and CDR2 sequences are LNHDA and SQIVND (reference sequence). V lost 7 bases, J lost 5 bases, and 9 bases stayed unmatched. There are 15 residues in the CDR3. This CDR3 reads CASKDREIKTGELFF. The CDR3 DNA follows: TGTGCCAGTAAGGACAGGGAAATAAAGACCGGGGAGCTGTTTTTT.

The chain uses TRBV28 and TRBJ2-1, with no clear D. This CDR3 spans 12 amino acids. CDR1 and CDR2 (germline): MDHEN, SYDVKM. V was trimmed by 6 bases and J by 10 bases, leaving 13 bases between them. The CDR3: CASSGMGAEQFF. The CDR3 coding sequence is TGTGCCAGCAGCGGAATGGGTGCCGAGCAGTTCTTC.

Concerning this clone: This sample includes further DNA sequences coding for the same CDR3. The chain is built from TRBV28 and TRBJ2-7; 7 positions match TRBD1. This CDR3 spans 13 amino acids. CDR1 is MDHEN, CDR2 SYDVKM, per germline. V gave up 6 bases and J gave up 4 bases; unmatched junction bases: 6. In DNA form, the CDR3 reads TGTGCCAGCAGGACCGGGACAGCTTACGAGCAGTACTTC. It translates to CASRTGTAYEQYF.

The V gene is TRBV2, the J gene TRBJ1-5, with unresolved D. The CDR3 is made up of 14 amino acids. V lost 4 bases, J lost 3 bases, and 10 bases lay in between. CDR1 and CDR2 (germline): SNHLY, FYNNEI. The CDR3 sequence is CASSVGLINQPQHF. The CDR3 region has the DNA TGTGCCAGCAGTGTGGGCTTAATCAATCAGCCCCAGCATTTT.

With regard to this clone: This same CDR3 is encoded by further DNA sequences in the sample. The CDR3 here is CAISGQENTEAFF. In nucleotides, the CDR3 is TGTGCCATCAGTGGACAGGAGAACACTGAAGCTTTCTTT. The J gene is TRBJ1-1, the V gene TRBV10-3; tentative D call: TRBD1 (6 bases). Germline CDR1 reads ENHRY; CDR2 reads SYGVKD. Trimming pared 4 bases from V and 1 base from J, leaving 7 bases between. The CDR3 runs 13 residues.

This chain uses TRBV9 with TRBJ2-1, with D hard to call. CDR3 length equals 15 residues. Germline CDR1 reads SGDLS; CDR2 reads YYNGEE. The germline V and J ends were trimmed by 2 bases and 0 bases, with 9 bases remaining between them. CDR3 DNA: TGTGCCAGCAGCGTGAGACTGGACTCCTACAATGAGCAGTTCTTC. This sequence encodes CASSVRLDSYNEQFF.

This rearrangement joins TRBV4-2 to TRBJ2-3, with 9 positions matching TRBD2. The V gene end was trimmed by 5 bases and the J gene end by 6 bases; junction bases not matched to a gene: 9. The germline gives CDR1 LGHNA, CDR2 YNFKEQ. The length of the CDR3 is 15 residues. CDR3 in amino acids: CASSSLAGPADTQYF. The CDR3 DNA reads as TGTGCCAGCAGCTCCCTAGCGGGGCCTGCCGATACGCAGTATTTT.

The chain employs TRBV4-1 and TRBJ1-6, with D perhaps matching TRBD1 (6 bases). The CDR3 runs to 16 residues. V lost 2 bases and J 7 bases, leaving 15 bases between the germline ends. Germline V CDR1 and CDR2: MGHRA, YSYEKL. CDR3 protein: CASSQNPADRNSPLHF. The CDR3 DNA is TGCGCCAGCAGCCAAAATCCAGCGGACAGAAATTCACCCCTCCACTTT.

In its sample, this clone was seen once. The chain joins TRBV19 to TRBJ2-2; D perhaps matches TRBD2 (6 bases). The CDR3 contains 14 residues. The ends were cut back, 3 bases at V and 4 bases at J, with 9 bases in the middle. Germline V gene sequence: CDR1 LNHDA, CDR2 SQIVND (reference sequence). The CDR3 loop is CASSMVGLTGELFF. As DNA, the CDR3 is TGTGCCAGTAGTATGGTGGGACTCACCGGGGAGCTGTTTTTT. Full variable domain (outside the CDR3, taken from reference TRBV19 and TRBJ2-2): DGGITQSPKYLFRKEGQNVTLSCEQNLNHDAMYWYRQDPGQGLRLIYYSQIVNDFQKGDIAEGYSVSREKKESFPLTVTSAQKNPTAFYLCASSMVGLTGELFFGEGSRLTVL.

The CDR3 DNA is TGCAGCGTTGTCAGGGCGAACACCGGGGAGCTGTTTTTT. The encoded protein is CSVVRANTGELFF. The rearrangement uses TRBV29-1 and TRBJ2-2; D perhaps matches TRBD1 (5 bases). The ends were cut back, 4 bases at V and 0 bases at J, with 6 bases in the middle. This CDR3 region has 13 residues. The germline CDR1 and CDR2 sequences are SQVTM and ANQGSEA.

The chain uses TRBV18 and TRBJ2-1, with D perhaps assigned TRBD1 or TRBD2 (6 bases each). V was cut by 10 bases and J by 1 base, with 17 bases left in between. This CDR3 region has 15 residues. Germline V gene data show CDR1 as KGHSH and CDR2 as LQKENI. The CDR3 DNA reads as TGTGCCACCGTCGGGAGCAGGGGATCCTACAATGAGCAGTTCTTC. Amino acid sequence: CATVGSRGSYNEQFF.

Remarks on this clone: The junction departs from the called germline gene at one end, perhaps through a read error. V and J are TRBV5-1 and TRBJ2-3; D unclear. Germline CDR1 reads SGHRS; CDR2 reads YFSETQ. This CDR3 spans 12 amino acids. The CDR3 protein is CASNLETDTQYF. CDR3 sequence (DNA): TGCGCCAGCAACTTGGAGACAGATACGCAGTATTTT.

The chain uses TRBV5-4 and TRBJ1-3; D unresolved. V was cut by 5 bases and J by 0 bases, with 9 bases left in between. The CDR3 consists of 14 residues. CDR1 and CDR2 from the germline V gene are SGHNT and YYREEE (reference sequence). CDR3 nucleotide sequence: TGTGCCAGCAGTCGGGATCGCTCTGGAAACACCATATATTTT. Amino acids: CASSRDRSGNTIYF.

The J gene is TRBJ2-7, the V gene TRBV25-1; 7 bases agree with TRBD2. The CDR3 consists of 15 residues. V lost 6 bases to trimming and J lost 2 bases; unmatched junction nucleotides: 10. CDR1 MGHDK and CDR2 SYGVNS come from the germline V gene. The CDR3 sequence: CASRALGEGTYEQYF. The CDR3 DNA reads as TGTGCCAGCAGGGCGTTGGGGGAGGGTACCTACGAGCAGTACTTC.

The rearrangement uses TRBV10-3 and TRBJ1-2; D is unresolved. This CDR3 comprises 16 residues. V was pared by 0 bases and J by 8 bases, with 19 bases between. Germline V lookup: CDR1 ENHRY, CDR2 SYGVKD. CDR3 coding DNA: TGTGCCATCAGTGAGTCGATCACGATTTGGGGTCGGGGCTACACCTTC. Residues: CAISESITIWGRGYTF.

V gene TRBV28 combines with J gene TRBJ1-3; D may be TRBD1 (6 bases). CDR3 length: 15 amino acids. V lost 5 bases and J 0 bases, leaving 11 bases between the germline ends. CDR1 and CDR2 from the germline V gene are MDHEN and SYDVKM. The CDR3: CASSGTWGSGNTIYF. The DNA of the CDR3 is TGTGCCAGCAGTGGGACATGGGGCTCTGGAAACACCATATATTTT.

In the case of this clone: In the same sample, other DNA sequences code for this CDR3. This rearrangement joins TRBV6-5 to TRBJ1-1, with D unclear. This CDR3 has 11 amino acids. Trimming took 0 bases from V and 7 from J, leaving 3 bases between them. Germline CDR1 and CDR2: MNHEY and SVGAGI. DNA for the CDR3: TGTGCCAGCAGTTACTCGGGTGAAGCTTTCTTT. Amino acids: CASSYSGEAFF.